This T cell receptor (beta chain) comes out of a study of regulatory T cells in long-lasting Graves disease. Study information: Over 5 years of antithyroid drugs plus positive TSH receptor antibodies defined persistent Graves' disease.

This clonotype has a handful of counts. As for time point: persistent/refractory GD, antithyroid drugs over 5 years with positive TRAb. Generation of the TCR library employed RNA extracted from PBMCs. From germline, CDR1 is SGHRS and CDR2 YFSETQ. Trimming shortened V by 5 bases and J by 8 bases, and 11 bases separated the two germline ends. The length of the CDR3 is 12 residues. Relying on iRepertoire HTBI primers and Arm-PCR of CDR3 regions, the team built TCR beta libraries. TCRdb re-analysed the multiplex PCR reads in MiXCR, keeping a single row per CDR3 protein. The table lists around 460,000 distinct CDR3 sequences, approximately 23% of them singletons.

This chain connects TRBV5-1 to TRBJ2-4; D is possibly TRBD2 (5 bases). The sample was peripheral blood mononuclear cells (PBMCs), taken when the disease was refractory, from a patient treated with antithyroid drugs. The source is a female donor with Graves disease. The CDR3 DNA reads TGCGCCAGCAGGCGCATCGGGGACATTCAGTACTTC. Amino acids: CASRRIGDIQYF.